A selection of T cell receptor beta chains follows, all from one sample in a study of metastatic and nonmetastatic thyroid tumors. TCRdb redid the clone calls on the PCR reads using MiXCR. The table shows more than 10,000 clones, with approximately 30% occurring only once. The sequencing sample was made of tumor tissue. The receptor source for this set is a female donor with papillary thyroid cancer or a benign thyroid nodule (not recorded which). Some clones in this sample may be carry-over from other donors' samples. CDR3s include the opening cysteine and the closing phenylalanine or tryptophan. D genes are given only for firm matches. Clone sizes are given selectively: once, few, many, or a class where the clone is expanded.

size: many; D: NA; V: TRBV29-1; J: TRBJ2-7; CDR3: CSAVILKPYEQYF; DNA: TGCAGCGCCGTGATTCTCAAGCCCTACGAGCAGTACTTC
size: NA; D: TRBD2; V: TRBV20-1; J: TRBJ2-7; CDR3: CSARDPTSGGFSEQYF; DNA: TGCAGTGCTAGAGATCCCACTAGCGGAGGTTTTAGCGAGCAGTACTTC
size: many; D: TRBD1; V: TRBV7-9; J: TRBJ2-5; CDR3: CASSSPTGGPRETQYF; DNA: TGTGCCAGCAGCTCACCGACAGGGGGACCTCGAGAGACCCAGTACTTC
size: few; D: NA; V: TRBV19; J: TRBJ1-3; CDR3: CASSIAVTSGNTIYF; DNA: TGTGCCAGTAGTATAGCCGTGACCTCTGGAAACACCATATATTTT
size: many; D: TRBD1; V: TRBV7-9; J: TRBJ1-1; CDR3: CASSSVQGDDTEAFF; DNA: TGTGCCAGCAGCAGCGTACAGGGGGATGACACTGAAGCTTTCTTT
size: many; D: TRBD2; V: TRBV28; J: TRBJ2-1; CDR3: CASSSKREGNEQFF; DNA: TGTGCCAGCAGTTCCAAGCGGGAGGGAAATGAGCAGTTCTTC
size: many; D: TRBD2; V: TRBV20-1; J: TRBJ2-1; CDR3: CSARLAGGLGEQFF; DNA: TGCAGTGCTCGACTAGCGGGAGGGCTGGGTGAGCAGTTCTTC
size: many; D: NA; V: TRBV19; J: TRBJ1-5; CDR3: CASSTGRRDQPQHF; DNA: TGTGCCAGTAGTACGGGCAGGCGGGATCAGCCCCAGCATTTT
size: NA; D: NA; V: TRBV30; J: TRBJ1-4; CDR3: CAWSPTNEKLFF; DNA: TGTGCCTGGAGTCCAACGAATGAAAAACTGTTTTTT
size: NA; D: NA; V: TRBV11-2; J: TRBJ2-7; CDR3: CASSLDPDWAYEQYF; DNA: TGTGCCAGCAGCTTAGACCCGGACTGGGCCTACGAGCAGTACTTC
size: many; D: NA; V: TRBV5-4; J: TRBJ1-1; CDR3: CASSFGGDLWGEAFF; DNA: TGTGCCAGCAGCTTTGGGGGGGATTTGTGGGGTGAAGCTTTCTTT
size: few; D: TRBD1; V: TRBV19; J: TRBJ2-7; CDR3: CASSTTGTVEHEQYF; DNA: TGTGCCAGTAGTACAACCGGGACAGTAGAACACGAGCAGTACTTC
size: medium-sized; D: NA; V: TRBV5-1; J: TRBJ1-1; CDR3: CASNLGGAGEAFF; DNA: TGCGCCAGCAATCTAGGGGGGGCTGGTGAAGCTTTCTTT
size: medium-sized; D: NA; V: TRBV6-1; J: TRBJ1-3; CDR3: CASGGNRPVGNTIYF; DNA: TGTGCCAGCGGGGGAAACAGACCAGTAGGAAACACCATATATTTT
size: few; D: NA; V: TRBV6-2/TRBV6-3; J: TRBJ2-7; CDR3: CASSYSTGATNYF; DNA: TGTGCCAGCAGTTACTCGACCGGGGCTACCAATTACTTC
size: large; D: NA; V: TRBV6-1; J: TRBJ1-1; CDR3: CASRGGLMNTEAFF; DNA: TGTGCCAGCAGGGGCGGGTTGATGAACACTGAAGCTTTCTTT
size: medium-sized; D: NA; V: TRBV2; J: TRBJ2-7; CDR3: CASSERQYEQYF; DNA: TGTGCCAGCAGTGAACGACAATACGAGCAGTACTTC